The entry below gives a single T cell receptor (beta chain) sequence along with its context. In the study's own analysis: Nucleated cell counts were estimated from reference gene primer amplification. The repertoire was sequenced with immunoSEQ multiplex PCR; TCRdb's copy has only in-frame clones and lacks some. D and trimming come from the DNA, and the V and J calls and clone size come from that table. The data hold around 89,000 clones, with roughly 70% observed a single time. The data were obtained in a study of blood T cell repertoires in COVID-19. Overall study: Italy, Spain and the United States were the sources of the convalescent and acute COVID-19 samples. In each case, the material was cDNA or gDNA derived from T cells, B-cell-depleted T cells, or PBMCs.

V lost 4 bases and J lost 0, with 15 bases in between. The CDR3 runs to 16 residues. The receptor was derived from a woman at least 80 years old with acute or convalescent COVID-19. V usage is TRBV23-1 and J usage is TRBJ1-1, with D perhaps matching TRBD1 (6 bases). TRBV23-1 is identified as an open reading frame with a role that is uncertain. The source material was peripheral blood. The CDR3 nucleotides read TGCGCCAGCAGTCCACGGACAGCTTTTATGAACACTGAAGCTTTCTTT. Protein sequence: CASSPRTAFMNTEAFF.